Below are 17 T cell receptor beta chains sequenced from a single sample in a study of T cell responses to AZD1222 COVID-19 vaccine. The repertoire was sequenced with immunoSEQ multiplex PCR; TCRdb's copy has only in-frame clones and lacks some. The data hold 84,000 or so clones, with roughly 89% observed a single time. This specimen consisted of peripheral blood, obtained on day 0 of AZD1222 vaccination. These receptors were taken from an adult in good health.

This chain joins TRBV14 and TRBJ2-7; TRBD1 or TRBD2 may be the D gene (6 bases each). The germline V gene encodes CDR1 SGHDN and CDR2 FVKESK. The CDR3 has 15 amino acids. With 0 bases removed from V and 3 bases from J, the gap between germline ends came to 12 bases. The CDR3 bases are TGTGCCAGCAGCCAAGATCGAGGGGGGTACTACGAGCAGTACTTC. Amino acids: CASSQDRGGYYEQYF.

V is TRBV3-1 (or the pseudogene TRBV3-2) and J is TRBJ1-1; D is unresolved. The CDR3 sequence is 14 residues long. Per germline, CDR1 LGHDT and CDR2 YNNKEL (reference sequence). V lost 1 base and J lost 2, with 8 bases in between. This chain's CDR3 is CASSQGVRNTEAFF. The CDR3 DNA follows: TGTGCCAGCAGCCAAGGGGTCAGAAACACTGAAGCTTTCTTT.

The rearrangement joins TRBV7-2 to TRBJ1-3; D uncertain. This CDR3 has 16 amino acids. V lost 5 bases and J 0 bases, leaving 14 bases between the germline ends. Germline CDR1 and CDR2: SGHTA and FQGNSA. CDR3 in amino acids: CASSVSGRISGNTIYF. The CDR3 nucleotides read TGTGCCAGCAGCGTAAGCGGTAGGATCTCTGGAAACACCATATATTTT.

The chain combines TRBV30 with TRBJ2-1, with 8 bases aligning to TRBD2. This CDR3 spans 17 amino acids. J lost 7 bases, V lost 2 bases, and 16 bases had no gene match. Germline V gene lookup returns CDR1 GTSNPN and CDR2 SVGIG (reference sequence). CDR3 amino acids: CAWSKKLAGPWRNEQFF. CDR3 DNA sequence: TGTGCCTGGAGTAAGAAGCTAGCGGGCCCTTGGCGAAATGAGCAGTTCTTC.

Comment on this clone: At one end, the junction sequence differs from germline, possibly due to a read error. V gene TRBV6-5 combines with J gene TRBJ1-6; the D gene is possibly TRBD1 (5 bases). This CDR3 spans 16 amino acids. Germline values: CDR1 MNHEY, CDR2 SVGAGI. The CDR3 region is CASSYQDPGRGSPLHF. CDR3 coding DNA: TGTGCCAGCAGTTACCAAGATCCAGGGAGAGGATCACCTCTCCACTTT.

The chain combines TRBV5-1 with TRBJ1-1; no clear D. The CDR3 has 13 amino acids. The V end lost 1 base, the J end lost 0 bases, and 4 bases lay between the germline ends. Germline V gene lookup returns CDR1 SGHRS and CDR2 YFSETQ. The CDR3 DNA reads as TGCGCCAGCAGCTTGACCATGAACACTGAAGCTTTCTTT. It codes for CASSLTMNTEAFF.

The chain combines TRBV18 with TRBJ2-1; the match to TRBD2 covers 15 bases. The junction had 7 bases not matched to a gene; V was cut back by 3 bases and J by 7 bases. CDR3 length equals 17 residues. CDR1 and CDR2 (germline): KGHSH, LQKENI. CDR3 in amino acids: CASSPGLAGGLRNEQFF. In DNA, the CDR3 is TGTGCCAGCTCACCCGGACTAGCGGGGGGGCTAAGGAATGAGCAGTTCTTC. Full variable domain (outside the CDR3, taken from reference TRBV18 and TRBJ2-1): NAGVMQNPRHLVRRRGQEARLRCSPMKGHSHVYWYRQLPEEGLKFMVYLQKENIIDESGMPKERFSAEFPKEGPSILRIQQVVRGDSAAYFCASSPGLAGGLRNEQFFGPGTRLTVL.

This chain uses TRBV7-9 with TRBJ2-5, with D unresolved. The CDR3 sequence is 13 residues long. The germline gives CDR1 SEHNR, CDR2 FQNEAQ (reference sequence). The V gene lost 1 base and the J gene lost 2 bases, with 5 bases spanning the gap. CDR3 amino acids: CASSLDVQETQYF. DNA for the CDR3: TGTGCCAGCAGCTTAGATGTACAAGAGACCCAGTACTTC. Complete variable domain (other parts from reference TRBV7-9 and TRBJ2-5): DTGVSQNPRHKITKRGQNVTFRCDPISEHNRLYWYRQTLGQGPEFLTYFQNEAQLEKSRLLSDRFSAERPKGSFSTLEIQRTEQGDSAMYLCASSLDVQETQYFGPGTRLLVL.

Written as DNA, the CDR3 is TGTGCCAGCAGCTTAGGGCAAAGCTACTATGGCTACACCTTC. Its protein is CASSLGQSYYGYTF. This chain uses TRBV11-2 with TRBJ1-2; D is unresolved. The CDR3 consists of 14 residues. From germline, CDR1 is SGHAT and CDR2 FQNNGV. Trimming cost V 1 base and J 3 bases, with 9 bases left between them.

V usage is TRBV6-5 and J usage is TRBJ2-5; the D gene could be TRBD1 or TRBD2 (5 bases each). V was cut by 0 bases and J by 5 bases, with 13 bases left in between. Germline values: CDR1 MNHEY, CDR2 SVGAGI. This CDR3 region has 15 residues. The CDR3 sequence: CASSYSGRGTETQYF. CDR3 DNA: TGTGCCAGCAGTTACTCGGGACGCGGAACGGAGACCCAGTACTTC.

The rearrangement uses TRBV7-8 and TRBJ1-2; tentatively, D is TRBD1 (5 bases). Germline-derived CDR1 and CDR2 are SGHVS and FQNEAQ. The CDR3 contains 13 residues. V lost 10 bases and J 1 base, leaving 13 bases between the germline ends. DNA for the CDR3: TGTGCCACGCAACGGGGGAGTAACTATGGCTACACCTTC. Translation gives CATQRGSNYGYTF.

The rearrangement uses TRBV6-1 and TRBJ2-5, with D unclear. The V gene lost 1 base and the J gene lost 5 bases, with 14 bases spanning the gap. This CDR3 is built from 15 residues. CDR1 and CDR2 (germline): MNHNS, SASEGT. The CDR3 coding sequence is TGTGCCAGCAGTGAAGGATCCTCAAGTTGGGAGACCCAGTACTTC. Encoded protein: CASSEGSSSWETQYF.

J is TRBJ2-7 and V is TRBV19; TRBD1 matches 8 bases. Germline CDR1 and CDR2: LNHDA and SQIVND (reference sequence). J gave up 9 bases and V 6 bases, and 10 bases lay outside the gene matches. This CDR3 has 13 amino acids. The CDR3 loop reads CASSNGQGTVQYF. The CDR3 DNA sequence: TGTGCCAGTAGCAACGGACAGGGTACGGTGCAGTACTTC. Complete variable domain (other parts from reference TRBV19 and TRBJ2-7): DGGITQSPKYLFRKEGQNVTLSCEQNLNHDAMYWYRQDPGQGLRLIYYSQIVNDFQKGDIAEGYSVSREKKESFPLTVTSAQKNPTAFYLCASSNGQGTVQYFGPGTRLTVT.

J is TRBJ2-3 and V is TRBV9; 8 nucleotides agree with TRBD2. Germline V gene data show CDR1 as SGDLS and CDR2 as YYNGEE. V lost 6 bases to trimming and J lost 6 bases; unmatched junction nucleotides: 24. The CDR3 contains 19 residues. CDR3 amino acids: CASNAPRQSRSGRGDTQYF. CDR3 in DNA: TGTGCCAGCAACGCTCCCCGACAGAGCAGGAGCGGGAGAGGGGATACGCAGTATTTT.

This chain connects TRBV19 to TRBJ1-6; 7 bases map to TRBD1. V dropped 6 bases and J dropped 9; count of bases not matched to a gene: 11. The CDR3 runs 15 residues. Germline-derived CDR1 and CDR2 are LNHDA and SQIVND (reference sequence). The CDR3 loop is CASRRDSLGGSPLHF. DNA of the CDR3: TGTGCCAGTAGACGGGACAGCCTTGGCGGTTCACCCCTCCACTTT.

CDR3 sequence reads: CASSLGILNSGNTIYF. DNA for the CDR3: TGTGCCAGCAGCTTGGGAATCTTAAACTCTGGAAACACCATATATTTT. The rearrangement links TRBV5-6 to TRBJ1-3; D not certain. V was pared by 0 bases and J by 0 bases, with 10 bases between. Germline V gene data show CDR1 as SGHDT and CDR2 as YYEEEE. The CDR3 has 16 residues.

The V call is TRBV7-9, the J call TRBJ1-1, with D hard to call. Trimming shortened V by 3 bases and J by 2 bases, and 7 bases separated the two germline ends. The length of the CDR3 is 13 residues. Germline V CDR1 and CDR2: SEHNR, FQNEAQ (reference sequence). The CDR3 region is CASSFDGNTEAFF. CDR3 DNA sequence: TGTGCCAGCAGCTTTGATGGTAACACTGAAGCTTTCTTT.